Below, 25 T cell receptor beta chains from the same sample are listed, as sequenced in a study of blood T cell repertoires in COVID-19 (dated by TCRdb to the early 2020s). The method was the immunoSEQ multiplex PCR assay. TCRdb carries this immuneACCESS record with in-frame sequences only. Its versions omit some clonotypes, under half of them owing to an unresolved V gene in the studies checked, with the rest unexplained. Present in this sample are around 50,000 clones, around nine tenths of which were seen just once. The ten top clones hold approximately 8% of the sample. The sequenced material came from peripheral blood. All receptors come from a man between 50 and 59 years old with active COVID-19.

The chain links TRBV28 to TRBJ2-5; possible D gene TRBD1, 6 bases. The germline CDR1 and CDR2 sequences are MDHEN and SYDVKM. This CDR3 has 19 amino acids. Trimming pared 4 bases from V and 6 bases from J, leaving 30 bases between. For the CDR3, the DNA is TGTGCCAGCAGTTCCCTCCAGACAGGATCGAGGGGGATTCAACAGACCCAGTACTTC. The encoded protein is CASSSLQTGSRGIQQTQYF.

This clone was detected once. This chain joins TRBV30 and TRBJ1-1; 9 bases match TRBD1. The germline V gene encodes CDR1 GTSNPN and CDR2 SVGIG (reference sequence). Trimming at V came to 3 bases and at J to 1 base, leaving 6 bases not matched to a gene. This CDR3 has 15 residues. This CDR3 reads CAWRRDRVRNTEAFF. As DNA, the CDR3 is TGTGCCTGGAGGAGGGACAGGGTCAGGAACACTGAAGCTTTCTTT. The entire variable domain, with the rest obtained from reference TRBV30 and TRBJ1-1, is as follows: SQTIHQWPATLVQPVGSPLSLECTVEGTSNPNLYWYRQAAGRGLQLLFYSVGIGQISSEVPQNLSASRPQDRQFILSSKKLLLSDSGFYLCAWRRDRVRNTEAFFGQGTRLTVV.

The rearrangement uses TRBV6-5 and TRBJ2-3; D not resolved. The germline V gene has CDR1 MNHEY and CDR2 SVGAGI. V lost 0 bases and J lost 3, with 10 bases in between. The CDR3 is made up of 15 amino acids. CDR3 coding DNA: TGTGCCAGCAGTTACTCGGTTGCGGTAACAGATACGCAGTATTTT. Its protein is CASSYSVAVTDTQYF.

CDR3 in DNA: TGTGCCAGCACCCCTAGCGGGACGACAGATACGCAGTATTTT. As protein: CASTPSGTTDTQYF. This chain connects TRBV6-2 or TRBV6-3 to TRBJ2-3; 9 bases match TRBD2. The V gene's germline CDR1 is MNHEY and CDR2 SVGEGT. Losses at the gene ends were 7 bases for V and 3 bases for J; bases not matched to a gene: 5. The length of the CDR3 is 14 residues.

The chain carries TRBV4-2 and TRBJ1-3; D is possibly TRBD1 (5 bases). The CDR3 extends over 16 amino acids. Per the germline V gene, CDR1 is LGHNA and CDR2 is YNFKEQ. Trimming pared 7 bases from V and 0 bases from J, leaving 16 bases between. CDR3 nucleotide sequence: TGTGCCAGCACGACGGGGGGTGTTGACTCTGGAAACACCATATATTTT. Amino acid sequence: CASTTGGVDSGNTIYF.

V usage is TRBV19 and J usage is TRBJ2-5, with 7 bases aligning to TRBD1. The CDR3 consists of 15 residues. CDR1 is LNHDA, CDR2 SQIVND, per germline (reference sequence). The trim removed 1 base at V and 1 base at J, leaving 3 bases unmatched. CDR3 amino acids: CASSIGGTVQETQYF. The DNA for the CDR3 is TGTGCCAGTAGTATAGGGGGGACAGTCCAAGAGACCCAGTACTTC.

The chain combines TRBV6-2 or TRBV6-3 with TRBJ2-5, with TRBD2 identical over 8 bases. J lost 9 bases, V lost 5 bases, and 11 bases had no gene match. CDR3 size: 14 residues. Germline V gene lookup returns CDR1 MNHEY and CDR2 SVGEGT. The CDR3 reads CASSLPGLGRPQYF. CDR3 coding DNA: TGTGCCAGCAGTCTCCCGGGACTAGGTCGGCCCCAGTACTTC.

The V and J genes are TRBV2 and TRBJ2-1; 7 bases fit TRBD2. V lost 6 bases, J lost 4 bases, and 9 bases stayed unmatched. Looked up from germline, CDR1 is SNHLY and CDR2 is FYNNEI. The CDR3 covers 15 residues. The CDR3 coding sequence is TGTGCCAGCAGAGGCGGGAGTAGGCCTTACAATGAGCAGTTCTTC. It is translated as CASRGGSRPYNEQFF.

J is TRBJ1-2 and V is TRBV6-5; D remains ambiguous. This CDR3 spans 14 amino acids. Germline V lookup: CDR1 MNHEY, CDR2 SVGAGI. V was cut by 6 bases and J by 2 bases, with 13 bases left in between. CDR3 in amino acids: CASSAGLANYGYTF. The CDR3, as DNA: TGTGCCAGCAGCGCCGGCTTAGCGAACTATGGCTACACCTTC.

V usage is TRBV29-1 and J usage is TRBJ2-5; 9 bases line up with TRBD2. The J segment lost 4 bases and the V segment lost 7 bases, leaving 16 bases of the junction unmatched. The CDR3 length is 16 residues. Germline V lookup: CDR1 SQVTM, CDR2 ANQGSEA. The CDR3 DNA sequence: TGCAGCGCCCTCCCCTTGGCGGGAGGGCCCTTAGAGACCCAGTACTTC. Its protein is CSALPLAGGPLETQYF. The entire variable domain, with the rest obtained from reference TRBV29-1 and TRBJ2-5, is as follows: SAVISQKPSRDICQRGTSLTIQCQVDSQVTMMFWYRQQPGQSLTLIATANQGSEATYESGFVIDKFPISRPNLTFSTLTVSNMSPEDSSIYLCSALPLAGGPLETQYFGPGTRLLVL.

The CDR3 sequence: CASSQPRWENTQYF. DNA for the CDR3: TGCGCCAGCAGCCAACCTCGATGGGAGAATACGCAGTATTTT. The rearrangement links TRBV4-1 to TRBJ2-3, with D tentatively TRBD2 (5 bases). Trimming took off 2 bases at V and 7 bases at J, with 13 bases between the two ends. The CDR3 spans 14 residues. Germline V gives CDR1 MGHRA, CDR2 YSYEKL.

The chain has TRBV2 and TRBJ1-2; 8 bases line up with TRBD1. The CDR3 has 19 amino acids. The trim removed 0 bases at V and 1 base at J, leaving 13 bases unmatched. Germline CDR1 reads SNHLY; CDR2 reads FYNNEI. The CDR3 sequence is CASSEAHFVGQGNNYGYTF. The CDR3 nucleotides read TGTGCCAGCAGTGAAGCGCATTTTGTCGGACAGGGAAATAACTATGGCTACACCTTC.

This clone appeared once. The genes are TRBV9 and TRBJ2-1; 9 bases fit TRBD2. Germline V CDR1 and CDR2: SGDLS, YYNGEE. The junction had 11 bases not matched to a gene; V was cut back by 4 bases and J by 3 bases. The CDR3 extends over 17 amino acids. CDR3 nucleotide sequence: TGTGCCAGCAGCCCCCGGGGTAGCGGGAGTGGCTACAATGAGCAGTTCTTC. It is translated as CASSPRGSGSGYNEQFF.

This chain links TRBV27 with TRBJ2-7; D gene unclear. Per the germline V gene, CDR1 is MNHEY and CDR2 is SMNVEV (reference sequence). Trimming cost V 3 bases and J 0 bases, with 9 bases left between them. The CDR3 length is 14 residues. CDR3 residues: CASSFQSLSYEQYF. The CDR3 DNA is TGTGCCAGCAGTTTTCAGTCCCTCTCCTACGAGCAGTACTTC.

This clone was observed a handful of times. The chain joins TRBV3-1 (or the pseudogene TRBV3-2) to TRBJ1-2, with D unclear. Germline values: CDR1 LGHDT, CDR2 YNNKEL (reference sequence). The CDR3 is 12 amino acids. V lost 0 bases and J lost 4, with 3 bases in between. This chain's CDR3 is CASSQDSYGYTF. In nucleotides, the CDR3 is TGTGCCAGCAGCCAAGATAGCTATGGCTACACCTTC.

The chain carries TRBV4-2 and TRBJ2-3, with TRBD2 identical over 12 bases. With 1 base clipped from V and 0 bases from J, the junction kept 5 bases outside the gene matches. There are 18 residues in the CDR3. Germline-derived CDR1 and CDR2 are LGHNA and YNFKEQ. CDR3 nucleotides: TGTGCCAGCAGCCAAGGACTAGCGGGAGATTTAAGCACAGATACGCAGTATTTT. Residues: CASSQGLAGDLSTDTQYF.

The chain employs TRBV6-5 and TRBJ1-3; 7 bases agree with TRBD1. J gave up 2 bases and V 2 bases, and 3 bases lay outside the gene matches. Germline loops: CDR1 MNHEY, CDR2 SVGAGI. CDR3 size: 15 residues. CDR3 sequence reads: CASSYVQGAGNTIYF. The CDR3 DNA follows: TGTGCCAGCAGTTACGTTCAGGGGGCTGGAAACACCATATATTTT.

The chain has TRBV11-2 and TRBJ2-7; TRBD2 is a possible D gene (6 bases). The germline gives CDR1 SGHAT, CDR2 FQNNGV. The CDR3 totals 18 residues. Trimming removed 7 bases at V and 0 bases at J, with 25 bases between. CDR3 in DNA: TGTGCCAGCAACGCCGGGAGTATCCTAACCGTGAGCTCCTACGAGCAGTACTTC. Translated: CASNAGSILTVSSYEQYF.

This clone was picked up one time. The chain employs TRBV2 and TRBJ1-5, with D unclear. The length of the CDR3 is 15 residues. Deletions cut 2 bases from V and 0 bases from J, with 8 bases between. The germline V gene encodes CDR1 SNHLY and CDR2 FYNNEI. CDR3 residues: CASSESRNSNQPQHF. CDR3 coding DNA: TGTGCCAGCAGTGAAAGCAGGAATAGCAATCAGCCCCAGCATTTT. Variable domain in full (rest from reference TRBV2 and TRBJ1-5): EPEVTQTPSHQVTQMGQEVILRCVPISNHLYFYWYRQILGQKVEFLVSFYNNEISEKSEIFDDQFSVERPDGSNFTLKIRSTKLEDSAMYFCASSESRNSNQPQHFGDGTRLSIL.

The V and J genes are TRBV27 and TRBJ2-3; the D gene is possibly TRBD1 (5 bases). Per the germline V gene, CDR1 is MNHEY and CDR2 is SMNVEV (reference sequence). Trimming removed 7 bases at V and 0 bases at J, with 17 bases between. The CDR3 totals 16 residues. CDR3 amino acids: CASNLGWGGSTDTQYF. The CDR3 DNA sequence: TGTGCCAGCAACCTGGGCTGGGGCGGTAGCACAGATACGCAGTATTTT.

The chain employs TRBV30 and TRBJ2-2, with D possibly matching TRBD1 (5 bases). The germline V and J ends were trimmed by 0 bases and 0 bases, with 17 bases remaining between them. The CDR3 loop spans 18 amino acids. Per the germline V gene, CDR1 is GTSNPN and CDR2 is SVGIG (reference sequence). CDR3 coding DNA: TGTGCCTGGAGTGTACGGAAGGGGCAACCTCCGAACACCGGGGAGCTGTTTTTT. Its translation is CAWSVRKGQPPNTGELFF.

CDR3 DNA sequence: TGTGCCAGCTCCCGGGACTCCGGGGTAAAACTGTTTTTT. Residues: CASSRDSGVKLFF. The rearrangement links TRBV2 to TRBJ1-4; TRBD1 might be the D (5 bases). V was pared by 8 bases and J by 10 bases, with 17 bases between. This CDR3 comprises 13 residues. Germline CDR1 reads SNHLY; CDR2 reads FYNNEI.

The chain recombines TRBV6-5 with TRBJ1-5, with D possibly being TRBD1 (6 bases). CDR3 length: 14 amino acids. Trimming pared 5 bases from V and 1 base from J, leaving 9 bases between. The germline V gene encodes CDR1 MNHEY and CDR2 SVGAGI. The chain's CDR3 is CASSRGQSNQPQHF. CDR3 in DNA: TGTGCCAGCAGTCGCGGACAGAGCAATCAGCCCCAGCATTTT.

The V gene is TRBV4-3, the J gene TRBJ1-1; TRBD1 aligns across 11 bases. The CDR3 covers 16 residues. V was pared by 3 bases and J by 5 bases, with 8 bases of the junction left unmatched. The germline V gene has CDR1 LGHNA and CDR2 YSLEER. The CDR3 region has the DNA TGCGCCAGCAGCCAGGACTCCGGGACAGGGGGGACTGAAGCTTTCTTT. Protein product: CASSQDSGTGGTEAFF.

The chain carries TRBV18 and TRBJ1-3; D remains unclear. V dropped 4 bases and J dropped 0 bases, with 10 bases sitting between them. Germline loops: CDR1 KGHSH, CDR2 LQKENI. The CDR3 consists of 15 residues. The chain's CDR3 is CASSRDQPSGNTIYF. The CDR3 region has the DNA TGTGCCAGCTCACGAGATCAACCCTCTGGAAACACCATATATTTT.